This entry features one T cell receptor beta chain sequence. The antigen is undetermined. The data are from a study of monozygotic twins with inflammatory bowel disease. Study-level findings and limits: Healthy co-twins showed greater TCRbeta diversity (inverse Simpson) than IBD patients.

Phlebotomy per donor yielded a single 2.5 ml blood sample. Two nested PCRs, of around 15 and 10 cycles, processed TCRalpha and TCRbeta cDNA. TCRdb reworked the 5' RACE reads into one entry per CDR3 protein, no DNA. In total, the table holds under 200,000 distinct CDR3 sequences. The CDR3 sequence is 17 residues long. Germline CDR1 reads DFQATT; CDR2 reads SNEGSKA (reference sequence). The TCR comes from a human donor with ulcerative colitis or Crohn's disease, or a healthy co-twin of an affected twin (not recorded which). What was sequenced was blood. The chain couples TRBV20-1 to TRBJ2-3; the D call of TRBD2 rests on TCRdb alone, since no DNA is present to check it. The CDR3 sequence: CSARDPMLVGLEDTQYF.